The TCR beta chain described here comes from a study of shared clonotypes between healthy human individuals. Naive CD8 cells lacked CD45RO and underwent positive selection for CCR7, leaving out terminally differentiated effector memory CD45RA+ cells. The table came from immunoSEQ multiplex PCR; TCRdb's copy has only in-frame clones and leaves some out. The sample holds about 600,000 clones, 95% to 98% seen once. This CDR3 spans 16 amino acids. V shed 6 bases and J 3 bases; nucleotides not matched to a gene: 8. CDR1 is MDHEN, CDR2 SYDVKM, per germline. Sequencing input: naive CD8+ T cells sorted from blood. The TCR sequence derives from a man aged 25 to 40 in good health. The chain couples TRBV28 to TRBJ2-2, with TRBD1 matching 9 bases. CDR3 DNA sequence: TGTGCCAGCAGCAGAACAGGGGGCGCGGACACCGGGGAGCTGTTTTTT. Translated, it gives CASSRTGGADTGELFF.